A single TCR beta chain is shown here with its context. Method: immunoSEQ multiplex PCR; TCRdb's copy keeps in-frame clones and lacks some. The data hold some 700,000 clones, with roughly 90% observed a single time. This entry comes from a study of shared T cell receptors in the human thymus. With 2 bases clipped from V and 5 bases from J, the junction kept 11 bases outside the gene matches. Per germline, CDR1 WSHSY and CDR2 SAAADI. The CDR3 is made up of 16 amino acids. These same data were also listed under a study on human thymus T cells. That source notes: Both thymic and peripheral blood repertoires showed apparently biased V and J usage.

This TCR came from a boy less than two years old with a congenital heart defect. Sequencing used thymocytes. This sequence joins TRBV10-2 and TRBJ1-2, with TRBD1 identical over 7 bases. The CDR3: CASSEVRRQGGYGYTF. CDR3 nucleotide sequence: TGCGCCAGCAGTGAGGTGAGGAGACAGGGAGGATATGGCTACACCTTC.